This TCR beta chain was recorded in a study of T cell repertoires in cytomegalovirus infection (dated by TCRdb to about 2019). At the level of the whole study: Donor HLA type was relevant to the analysis, as public TCR beta signatures indicated carriage of CMV infection together with the matching HLA type.

Sequenced using an Illumina HiSeq 1500. The public sequencing data were trimmed at Q25 with fastp and processed into clonotypes with MiXCR by TCRdb, which kept only in-frame beta chains. Each entry is one CDR3 protein sequence, shown with its most common DNA and genes. The sample contains 250,000 to 300,000 distinct CDR3 sequences, approximately 9.1% of them found a single time. The ten biggest clones cover around 16% of the sample. The paper's findings and limits, for the study overall: Cumulative frequency of public TCR beta family members discriminated carriers of CMV infection plus the relevant HLA type in this cohort and an independent approximately 400-donor cohort. In the ex vivo response, HLA-C-restricted CMV-specific TCR beta clonotypes were dominant, and in two of eight donors the single most frequent clonotype came from this HLA-C-restricted group.

This clonotype was counted at least ten times. Its antigen target is currently unknown. Within one base of it there is no much larger clone, and no base qualities were kept. The CDR3 numbers 20 residues from cysteine through phenylalanine. Of the read, only the CDR3 DNA is kept; its 60 bases are in frame from base 1. CDR1 and CDR2, per the germline V gene (reference sequence), are SEHNR and FQNEAQ. Trimming costs V 3 bases and J 0 bases, and their ends lie 24 bases apart. The chain is made from TRBV7-9 and TRBJ1-5; the D segment cannot be called with confidence. The TCR originated in a human donor in good health (CMV status not recorded). Some clones in this sample may be carry-over from other donors' samples. Sequencing was performed on PBMCs. The CDR3 in this case is CASSLRRLFQSIFSNQPQHF. DNA sequence: TGTGCCAGCAGCTTGCGACGCTTATTCCAATCGATCTTTAGCAATCAGCCCCAGCATTTT.